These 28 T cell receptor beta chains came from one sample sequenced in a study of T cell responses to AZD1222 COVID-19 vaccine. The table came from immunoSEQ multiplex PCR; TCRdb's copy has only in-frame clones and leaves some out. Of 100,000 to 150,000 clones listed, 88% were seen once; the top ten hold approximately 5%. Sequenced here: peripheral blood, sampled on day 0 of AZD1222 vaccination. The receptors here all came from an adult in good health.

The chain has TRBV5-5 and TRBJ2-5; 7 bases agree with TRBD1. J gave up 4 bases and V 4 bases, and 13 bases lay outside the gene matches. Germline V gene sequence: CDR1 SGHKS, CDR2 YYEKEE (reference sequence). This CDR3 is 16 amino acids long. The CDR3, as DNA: TGTGCCAGCAGCCGTGGGCCCTCGACAGGGATAGAGACCCAGTACTTC. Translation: CASSRGPSTGIETQYF.

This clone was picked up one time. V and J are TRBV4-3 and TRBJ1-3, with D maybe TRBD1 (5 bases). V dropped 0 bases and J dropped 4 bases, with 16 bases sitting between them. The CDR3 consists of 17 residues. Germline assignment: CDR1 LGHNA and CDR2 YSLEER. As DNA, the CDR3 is TGCGCCAGCAGCCAAGATCTTGGGGCCATAAGGGGAAACACCATATATTTT. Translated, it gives CASSQDLGAIRGNTIYF.

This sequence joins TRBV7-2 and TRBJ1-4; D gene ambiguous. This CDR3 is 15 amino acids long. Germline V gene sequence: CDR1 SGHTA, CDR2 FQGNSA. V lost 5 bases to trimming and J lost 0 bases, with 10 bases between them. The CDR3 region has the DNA TGTGCCAGCAGCCCCGCGGTGGCAACTAATGAAAAACTGTTTTTT. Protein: CASSPAVATNEKLFF.

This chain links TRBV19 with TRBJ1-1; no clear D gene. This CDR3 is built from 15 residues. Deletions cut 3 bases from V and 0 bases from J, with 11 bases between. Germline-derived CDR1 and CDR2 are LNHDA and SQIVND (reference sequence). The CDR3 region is CASSIVHGMNTEAFF. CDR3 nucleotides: TGTGCCAGTAGTATTGTTCACGGGATGAACACTGAAGCTTTCTTT.

CDR3 region: CASSPTSVVSYEQYF. The CDR3 DNA reads as TGTGCCAGCAGCCCAACGTCGGTTGTCTCCTACGAGCAGTACTTC. The chain employs TRBV5-5 and TRBJ2-7; the D is unclear. V was cut by 4 bases and J by 0 bases, with 14 bases left in between. The CDR3 covers 15 residues. Germline loops: CDR1 SGHKS, CDR2 YYEKEE (reference sequence).

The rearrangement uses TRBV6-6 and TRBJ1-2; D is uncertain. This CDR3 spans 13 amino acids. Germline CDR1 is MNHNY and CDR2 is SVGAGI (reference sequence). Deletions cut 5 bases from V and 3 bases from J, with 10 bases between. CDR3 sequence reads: CASSPESDYGYTF. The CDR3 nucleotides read TGTGCCAGCAGTCCCGAAAGTGACTATGGCTACACCTTC.

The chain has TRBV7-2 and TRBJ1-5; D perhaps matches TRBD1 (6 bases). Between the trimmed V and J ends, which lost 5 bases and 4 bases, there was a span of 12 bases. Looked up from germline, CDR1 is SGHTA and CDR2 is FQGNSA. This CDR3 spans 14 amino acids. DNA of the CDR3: TGTGCCAGCAGCACCCGGGACAATAATCAGCCCCAGCATTTT. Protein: CASSTRDNNQPQHF. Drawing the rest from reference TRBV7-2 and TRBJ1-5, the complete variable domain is GAGVSQSPSNKVTEKGKDVELRCDPISGHTALYWYRQSLGQGLEFLIYFQGNSAPDKSGLPSDRFSAERTGGSVSTLTIQRTQQEDSAVYLCASSTRDNNQPQHFGDGTRLSIL.

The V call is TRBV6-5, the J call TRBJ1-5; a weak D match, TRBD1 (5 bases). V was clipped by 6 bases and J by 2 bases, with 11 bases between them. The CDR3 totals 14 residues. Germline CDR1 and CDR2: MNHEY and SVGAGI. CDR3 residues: CASSRPGGNQPQHF. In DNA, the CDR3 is TGTGCCAGCAGCCGGCCGGGGGGCAATCAGCCCCAGCATTTT.

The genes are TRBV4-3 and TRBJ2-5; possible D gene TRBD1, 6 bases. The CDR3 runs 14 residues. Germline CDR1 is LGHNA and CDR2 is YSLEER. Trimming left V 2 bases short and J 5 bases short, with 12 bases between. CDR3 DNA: TGCGCCAGCAGCCAACGCACAGGGCTTGAGACCCAGTACTTC. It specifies CASSQRTGLETQYF.

The CDR3 is CASSPGAPGQGKSSLGGGSYEQYF. For the CDR3, the DNA is TGTGCCAGCAGCCCCGGGGCACCGGGACAGGGGAAATCAAGCCTTGGAGGTGGTTCCTACGAGCAGTACTTC. J is TRBJ2-7 and V is TRBV3-1 (or the pseudogene TRBV3-2); TRBD1 matches at 10 bases. The CDR3 totals 24 residues. V shed 4 bases, J shed 1 base, and the junction held 31 bases outside the gene matches. The V gene's germline CDR1 is LGHDT and CDR2 YNNKEL (reference sequence).

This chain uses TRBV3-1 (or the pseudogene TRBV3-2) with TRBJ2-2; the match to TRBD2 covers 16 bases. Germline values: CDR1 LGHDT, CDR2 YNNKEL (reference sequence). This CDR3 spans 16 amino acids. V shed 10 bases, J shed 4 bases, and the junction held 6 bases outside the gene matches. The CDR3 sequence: CATGTSGGGGTGELFF. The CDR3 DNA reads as TGTGCCACCGGGACTAGCGGGGGGGGCGGCACCGGGGAGCTGTTTTTT.

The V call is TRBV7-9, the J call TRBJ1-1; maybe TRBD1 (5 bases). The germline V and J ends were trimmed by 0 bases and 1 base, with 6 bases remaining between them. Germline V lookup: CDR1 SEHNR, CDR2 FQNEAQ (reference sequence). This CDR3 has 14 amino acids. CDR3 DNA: TGTGCCAGCAGCTTAGCAGGGACGAACACTGAAGCTTTCTTT. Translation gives CASSLAGTNTEAFF.

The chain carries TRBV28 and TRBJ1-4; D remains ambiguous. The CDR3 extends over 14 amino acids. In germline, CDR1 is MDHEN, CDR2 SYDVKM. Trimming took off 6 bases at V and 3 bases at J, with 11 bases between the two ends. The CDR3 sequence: CASSPSEANEKLFF. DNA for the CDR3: TGTGCCAGCAGCCCAAGCGAAGCTAATGAAAAACTGTTTTTT. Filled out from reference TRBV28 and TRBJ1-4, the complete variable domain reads DVKVTQSSRYLVKRTGEKVFLECVQDMDHENMFWYRQDPGLGLRLIYFSYDVKMKEKGDIPEGYSVSREKKERFSLILESASTNQTSMYLCASSPSEANEKLFFGSGTQLSVL.

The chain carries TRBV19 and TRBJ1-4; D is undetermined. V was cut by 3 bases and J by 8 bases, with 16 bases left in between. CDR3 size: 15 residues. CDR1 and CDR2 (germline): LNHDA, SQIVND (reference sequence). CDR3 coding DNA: TGTGCCAGTAGTATCTCTCCCGGGATTCGGGAAAAACTGTTTTTT. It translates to CASSISPGIREKLFF.

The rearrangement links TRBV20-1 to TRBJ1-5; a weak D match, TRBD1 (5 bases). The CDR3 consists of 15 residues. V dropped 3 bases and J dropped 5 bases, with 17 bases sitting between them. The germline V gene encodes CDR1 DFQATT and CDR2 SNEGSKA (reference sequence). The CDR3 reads CSASGTALGHQPQHF. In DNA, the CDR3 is TGCAGTGCTAGTGGGACTGCCCTTGGCCATCAGCCCCAGCATTTT.

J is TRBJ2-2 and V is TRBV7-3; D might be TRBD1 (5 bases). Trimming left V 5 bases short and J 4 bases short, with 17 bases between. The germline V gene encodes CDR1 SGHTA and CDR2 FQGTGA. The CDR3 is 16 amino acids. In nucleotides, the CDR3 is TGTGCCAGCAGCCTAAACCCAGGGCTTCCCACCGGGGAGCTGTTTTTT. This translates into CASSLNPGLPTGELFF.

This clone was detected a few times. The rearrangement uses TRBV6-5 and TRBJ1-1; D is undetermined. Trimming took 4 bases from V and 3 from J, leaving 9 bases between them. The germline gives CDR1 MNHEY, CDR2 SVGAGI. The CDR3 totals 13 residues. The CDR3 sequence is CASSLNRDTEAFF. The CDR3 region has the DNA TGTGCCAGCAGTTTAAACCGGGACACTGAAGCTTTCTTT.

The chain's CDR3 is CASSLTGNSNQPQHF. Here the CDR3 DNA reads TGCGCCAGCAGCTTGACAGGGAATAGCAATCAGCCCCAGCATTTT. This chain joins TRBV5-1 and TRBJ1-5; TRBD1 might be the D (6 bases). V shed 1 base and J shed 0 bases, with 8 bases lying between them. The CDR3 sequence is 15 residues long. Germline V gene sequence: CDR1 SGHRS, CDR2 YFSETQ.

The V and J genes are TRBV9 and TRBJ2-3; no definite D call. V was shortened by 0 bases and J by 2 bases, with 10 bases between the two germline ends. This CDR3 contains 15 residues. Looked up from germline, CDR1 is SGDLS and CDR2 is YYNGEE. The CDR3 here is CASSVEFSPTDTQYF. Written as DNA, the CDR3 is TGTGCCAGCAGCGTAGAGTTTAGCCCCACAGATACGCAGTATTTT. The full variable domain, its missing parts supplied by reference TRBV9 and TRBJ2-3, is DSGVTQTPKHLITATGQRVTLRCSPRSGDLSVYWYQQSLDQGLQFLIQYYNGEERAKGNILERFSAQQFPDLHSELNLSSLELGDSALYFCASSVEFSPTDTQYFGPGTRLTVL.

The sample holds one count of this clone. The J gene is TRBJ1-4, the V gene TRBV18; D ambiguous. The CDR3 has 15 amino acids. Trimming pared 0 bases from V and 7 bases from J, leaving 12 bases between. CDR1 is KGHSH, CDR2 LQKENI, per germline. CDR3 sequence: CASSPPSAVGEKLFF. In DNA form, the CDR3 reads TGTGCCAGCTCACCACCGTCGGCCGTCGGTGAAAAACTGTTTTTT.

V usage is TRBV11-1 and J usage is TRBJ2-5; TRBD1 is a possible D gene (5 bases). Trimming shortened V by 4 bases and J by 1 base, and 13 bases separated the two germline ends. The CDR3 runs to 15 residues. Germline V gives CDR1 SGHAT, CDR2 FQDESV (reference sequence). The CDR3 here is CASSSPTDIQETQYF. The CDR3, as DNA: TGTGCCAGCAGCTCCCCGACAGATATCCAAGAGACCCAGTACTTC.

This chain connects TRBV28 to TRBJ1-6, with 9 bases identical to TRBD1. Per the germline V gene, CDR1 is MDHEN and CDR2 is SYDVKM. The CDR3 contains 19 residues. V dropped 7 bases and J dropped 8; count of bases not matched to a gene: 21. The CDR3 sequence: CASTQIRTGVALWDSPLHF. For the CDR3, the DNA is TGTGCCAGCACTCAGATCCGGACAGGGGTCGCATTATGGGATTCACCCCTCCACTTT.

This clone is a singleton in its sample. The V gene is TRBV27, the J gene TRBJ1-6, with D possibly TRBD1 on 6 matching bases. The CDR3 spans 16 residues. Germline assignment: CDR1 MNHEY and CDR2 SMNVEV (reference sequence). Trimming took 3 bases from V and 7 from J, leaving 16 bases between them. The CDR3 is CASSFFGQSWNSPLHF. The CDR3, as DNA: TGTGCCAGCAGTTTTTTTGGACAGTCCTGGAATTCACCCCTCCACTTT.

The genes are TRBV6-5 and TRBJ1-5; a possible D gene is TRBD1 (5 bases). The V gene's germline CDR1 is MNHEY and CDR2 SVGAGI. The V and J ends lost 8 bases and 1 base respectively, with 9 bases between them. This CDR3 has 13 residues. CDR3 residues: CASRGGSNQPQHF. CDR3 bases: TGTGCCAGCCGGGGGGGGAGCAATCAGCCCCAGCATTTT.

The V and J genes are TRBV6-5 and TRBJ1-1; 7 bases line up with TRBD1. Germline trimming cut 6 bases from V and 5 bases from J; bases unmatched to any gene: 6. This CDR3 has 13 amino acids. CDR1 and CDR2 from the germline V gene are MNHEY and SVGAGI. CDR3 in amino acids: CASRQGVDTEAFF. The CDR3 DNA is TGTGCCAGCAGGCAGGGGGTGGATACTGAAGCTTTCTTT.

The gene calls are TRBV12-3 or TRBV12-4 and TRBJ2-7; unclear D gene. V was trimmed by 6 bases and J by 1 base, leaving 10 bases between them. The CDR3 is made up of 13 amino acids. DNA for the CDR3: TGTGCCAGCAGGGTTTCAGCGTCCTACGAGCAGTACTTC. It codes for CASRVSASYEQYF.

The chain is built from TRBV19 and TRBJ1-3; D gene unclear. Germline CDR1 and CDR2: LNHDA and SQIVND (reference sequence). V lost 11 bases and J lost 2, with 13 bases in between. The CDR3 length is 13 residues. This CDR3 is CAVAAGPGNTIYF. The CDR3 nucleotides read TGTGCCGTCGCAGCGGGTCCTGGAAACACCATATATTTT.

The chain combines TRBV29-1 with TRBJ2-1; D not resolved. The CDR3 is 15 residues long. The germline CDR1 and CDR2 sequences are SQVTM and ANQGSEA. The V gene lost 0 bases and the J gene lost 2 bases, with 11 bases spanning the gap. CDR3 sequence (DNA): TGCAGCGTTGAAGAAGGAGTGCCAGCCTACAATGAGCAGTTCTTC. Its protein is CSVEEGVPAYNEQFF.